A few counts support the clone carrying this TCR beta chain. This entry comes from a study of response to subunit inactivated influenza vaccine. Between the trimmed V and J ends, which lost 5 bases and 0 bases, there was a span of 8 bases. This CDR3 region has 13 residues. Germline assignment: CDR1 SQVTM and CDR2 ANQGSEA. TCRdb itself ran the RT-PCR reads through MiXCR, one entry per CDR3 protein. The sample has 550,000 to 800,000 distinct CDR3 sequences, around 14% seen once. The starting material was PBMCs from blood, obtained around two weeks before vaccination. The sequence was obtained from a man in his forties or fifties who received an inactivated influenza vaccine. The chain uses TRBV29-1 and TRBJ2-4; D gene ambiguous. The CDR3 DNA follows: TGCAGCGTTCTGGTTCCAGCCAAAAACATTCAGTACTTC. It translates to CSVLVPAKNIQYF.